The 16 T cell receptor beta chains reported below all come from one sample, sequenced in a study of T cell responses to AZD1222 COVID-19 vaccine. The method was immunoSEQ multiplex PCR; TCRdb's version includes in-frame clones alone and lacks a portion of them. The sample yields 85,000 to 130,000 clones, roughly 86% seen once. Sequences were derived from peripheral blood, sampled 28 days after the second dose of the MenACWY control vaccine. The receptors stem from an adult who received the MenACWY meningococcal vaccine as a control.

The rearrangement uses TRBV7-8 and TRBJ1-2; D not resolved. This CDR3 is built from 12 residues. Per germline, CDR1 SGHVS and CDR2 FQNEAQ. Trimming left V 5 bases short and J 5 bases short, with 9 bases between. Here the CDR3 DNA reads TGTGCCAGCAGCCAAAACCAGTATGGCTACACCTTC. Residues: CASSQNQYGYTF.

This rearrangement joins TRBV18 to TRBJ2-7; TRBD1 aligns across 7 bases. The CDR3 loop spans 15 amino acids. Germline CDR1 is KGHSH and CDR2 is LQKENI. The V segment lost 4 bases and the J segment 6 bases; nucleotides outside the gene matches: 12. CDR3 region: CASSQAGTASPEQYF. The CDR3 region has the DNA TGTGCCAGCTCACAGGCCGGGACAGCCTCTCCCGAGCAGTACTTC.

CDR3 protein: CASSLSRSNYGYTF. CDR3 bases: TGTGCCAGCAGTTTATCGCGCAGCAACTATGGCTACACCTTC. This chain joins TRBV27 and TRBJ1-2; D remains ambiguous. Germline CDR1 is MNHEY and CDR2 is SMNVEV (reference sequence). This CDR3 region has 14 residues. V was trimmed by 0 bases and J by 2 bases, leaving 7 bases between them.

This chain links TRBV11-3 with TRBJ2-1; D is uncertain. The V end lost 2 bases, the J end lost 7 bases, and 6 bases lay between the germline ends. The CDR3 has 12 amino acids. Germline V gene sequence: CDR1 SGHNT, CDR2 YENEEA. CDR3 sequence (DNA): TGTGCCAGCAGCTTAAGGGCGAATGAGCAGTTCTTC. This encodes CASSLRANEQFF.

V usage is TRBV6-1 and J usage is TRBJ1-3; the D is unclear. Germline V gene data show CDR1 as MNHNS and CDR2 as SASEGT. V dropped 3 bases and J dropped 0 bases, with 9 bases sitting between them. The length of the CDR3 is 15 residues. Here the CDR3 reads CASSDATLSGNTIYF. Written as DNA, the CDR3 is TGTGCCAGCAGTGACGCGACCCTCTCTGGAAACACCATATATTTT.

J is TRBJ2-5 and V is TRBV7-9; possibly TRBD2 for D (6 bases). From germline, CDR1 is SEHNR and CDR2 FQNEAQ (reference sequence). Trimming pared 2 bases from V and 0 bases from J, leaving 10 bases between. CDR3 size: 15 residues. The CDR3 protein is CASSLYSGYQETQYF. The CDR3 DNA reads TGTGCCAGCAGCTTATACAGCGGGTACCAAGAGACCCAGTACTTC. The variable domain in full, with the rest retrieved from reference TRBV7-9 and TRBJ2-5, is DTGVSQNPRHKITKRGQNVTFRCDPISEHNRLYWYRQTLGQGPEFLTYFQNEAQLEKSRLLSDRFSAERPKGSFSTLEIQRTEQGDSAMYLCASSLYSGYQETQYFGPGTRLLVL.

The chain uses TRBV6-5 and TRBJ1-6; tentatively, D is TRBD1 (5 bases). The CDR3 sequence is 14 residues long. In germline, CDR1 is MNHEY, CDR2 SVGAGI. V was clipped by 2 bases and J by 9 bases, with 11 bases between them. In nucleotides, the CDR3 is TGTGCCAGCAGTTACCGACGTGGGGGTTCACCCCTCCACTTT. Protein product: CASSYRRGGSPLHF.

V usage is TRBV19 and J usage is TRBJ2-7; 7 bases match TRBD1. Germline loops: CDR1 LNHDA, CDR2 SQIVND (reference sequence). The CDR3 runs 15 residues. Trimming took 3 bases from V and 4 from J; bases not matched to a gene: 9. CDR3 in amino acids: CASSIYHRGPYEQYF. In DNA form, the CDR3 reads TGTGCCAGTAGTATTTATCACAGGGGCCCGTACGAGCAGTACTTC.

The chain has TRBV18 and TRBJ1-2; D unresolved. V lost 3 bases to trimming and J lost 2 bases, with 10 bases between them. Looked up from germline, CDR1 is KGHSH and CDR2 is LQKENI. There are 14 residues in the CDR3. The CDR3 region is CASSPTTENYGYTF. DNA of the CDR3: TGTGCCAGCTCACCGACTACAGAGAACTATGGCTACACCTTC. Full variable domain (remainder filled in from reference TRBV18 and TRBJ1-2): NAGVMQNPRHLVRRRGQEARLRCSPMKGHSHVYWYRQLPEEGLKFMVYLQKENIIDESGMPKERFSAEFPKEGPSILRIQQVVRGDSAAYFCASSPTTENYGYTFGSGTRLTVV.

The chain recombines TRBV20-1 with TRBJ1-2; no clear D. Germline CDR1 is DFQATT and CDR2 is SNEGSKA (reference sequence). Trimming removed 3 bases at V and 5 bases at J, with 10 bases between. This CDR3 region has 12 residues. The CDR3 DNA is TGCAGTGCTAGTGCCGACTTGTATGGCTACACCTTC. Protein: CSASADLYGYTF.

This chain joins TRBV12-3 or TRBV12-4 and TRBJ2-1; 9 nucleotides match TRBD2. The CDR3 consists of 12 residues. After removal of 3 bases from V and 14 bases from J, the junction contained 5 bases not matched to a gene. CDR3 nucleotides: TGTGCCAGCAGTTTTGGGAGCGGGGGGAAGTTCTTC. Translation gives CASSFGSGGKFF.

This clone is a singleton in its sample. The chain combines TRBV4-1 with TRBJ1-5; no definite D call. The V end lost 0 bases, the J end lost 4 bases, and 19 bases lay between the germline ends. The CDR3 contains 18 residues. Germline lookup yields CDR1 MGHRA and CDR2 YSYEKL. CDR3 loop: CASSQDSISGKRNQPQHF. As DNA, the CDR3 is TGCGCCAGCAGCCAAGACTCTATCTCTGGGAAGAGGAATCAGCCCCAGCATTTT.

The V call is TRBV5-1, the J call TRBJ2-7; 15 bases line up with TRBD2. This CDR3 is 19 amino acids long. The V segment lost 0 bases and the J segment 1 base; nucleotides outside the gene matches: 8. Germline V gene sequence: CDR1 SGHRS, CDR2 YFSETQ. CDR3 sequence reads: CASSLARTSGGALSYEQYF. The CDR3 DNA follows: TGCGCCAGCAGCTTGGCGAGGACTAGCGGGGGGGCCTTATCCTACGAGCAGTACTTC.

The V call is TRBV6-6, the J call TRBJ2-7, with 11 bases fitting TRBD1. The junction had 5 bases not matched to a gene; V was cut back by 6 bases and J by 7 bases. CDR1 and CDR2 from the germline V gene are MNHNY and SVGAGI (reference sequence). The CDR3 consists of 13 residues. In DNA form, the CDR3 reads TGTGCCAGCAGCACGGGGACAGGGGGTGAGCAGTACTTC. Translated: CASSTGTGGEQYF.

V is TRBV13 and J is TRBJ1-3; unclear D gene. V was clipped by 5 bases and J by 4 bases, with 12 bases between them. The germline V gene encodes CDR1 PRHDT and CDR2 FYEKMQ (reference sequence). There are 14 residues in the CDR3. Here the CDR3 reads CASSRESGGNTIYF. For the CDR3, the DNA is TGTGCCAGCAGCCGGGAATCGGGCGGAAACACCATATATTTT.

This clone has just one count. The chain employs TRBV4-2 and TRBJ2-2, with 8 bases fitting TRBD1. This CDR3 is 17 amino acids long. The J segment lost 0 bases and the V segment lost 0 bases, leaving 3 bases of the junction unmatched. Germline V gene data show CDR1 as LGHNA and CDR2 as YNFKEQ. The CDR3 DNA reads TGTGCCAGCAGCCAAGACCGGACAGGGACGAACACCGGGGAGCTGTTTTTT. It is translated as CASSQDRTGTNTGELFF.